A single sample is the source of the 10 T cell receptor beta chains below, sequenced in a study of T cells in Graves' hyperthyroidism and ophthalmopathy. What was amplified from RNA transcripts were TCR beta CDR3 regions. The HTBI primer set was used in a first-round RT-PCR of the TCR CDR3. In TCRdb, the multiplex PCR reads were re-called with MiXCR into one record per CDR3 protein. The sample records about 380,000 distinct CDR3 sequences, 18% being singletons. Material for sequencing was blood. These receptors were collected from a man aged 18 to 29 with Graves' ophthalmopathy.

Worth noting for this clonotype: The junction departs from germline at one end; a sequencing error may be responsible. The DNA for the CDR3 is TGTGCCAGCAGCCCCGACGGGGCGGTAATCACCGGGAAGCTGTTTTTT. It encodes CASSPDGAVITGKLFF. J is TRBJ1-1 and V is TRBV13; D possibly uses TRBD1 or TRBD2 (5 bases each). The J call may be in error: the DNA end matches TRBJ2-2 better. The CDR3 spans 16 residues. Germline-derived CDR1 and CDR2 are PRHDT and FYEKMQ (reference sequence).

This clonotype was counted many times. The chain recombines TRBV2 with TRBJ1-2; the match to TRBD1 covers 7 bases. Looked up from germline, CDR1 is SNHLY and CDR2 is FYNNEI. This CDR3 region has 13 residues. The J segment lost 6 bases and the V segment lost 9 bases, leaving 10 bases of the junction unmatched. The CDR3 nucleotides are TGTGCCAGTACAAGATACAGGGGAAATGGCTACACCTTC. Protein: CASTRYRGNGYTF.

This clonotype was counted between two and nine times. The chain's CDR3 is CASSPSSVTGNSPLHF. In DNA form, the CDR3 reads TGTGCCAGCAGCCCCTCATCGGTGACAGGGAACTCACCCCTCCACTTT. The J gene is TRBJ1-6, the V gene TRBV27; 7 positions match TRBD1. The V gene's germline CDR1 is MNHEY and CDR2 SMNVEV (reference sequence). V gave up 6 bases and J gave up 10 bases; unmatched junction bases: 15. This CDR3 has 16 residues.

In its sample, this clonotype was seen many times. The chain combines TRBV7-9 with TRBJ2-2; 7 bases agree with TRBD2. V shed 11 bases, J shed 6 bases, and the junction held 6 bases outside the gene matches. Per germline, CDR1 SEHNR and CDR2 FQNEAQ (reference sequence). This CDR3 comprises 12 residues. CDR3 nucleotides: TGTGCCCAGAGGCTAGCGGCCGGGGAGCTGTTTTTT. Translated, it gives CAQRLAAGELFF.

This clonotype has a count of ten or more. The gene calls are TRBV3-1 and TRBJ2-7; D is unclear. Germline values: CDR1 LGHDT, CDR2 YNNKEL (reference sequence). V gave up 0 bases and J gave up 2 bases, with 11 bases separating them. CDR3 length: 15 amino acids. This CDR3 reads CASSQEWLGTYEQYF. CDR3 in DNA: TGTGCCAGCAGCCAAGAGTGGCTTGGTACCTACGAGCAGTACTTC.

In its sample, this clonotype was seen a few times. The CDR3 reads CSARDRDRAYSNQPQHF. The CDR3 DNA sequence: TGCAGTGCTAGAGATCGAGACAGGGCCTATAGCAATCAGCCCCAGCATTTT. V is TRBV20-1 and J is TRBJ1-5; 7 bases align to TRBD1. Per the germline V gene, CDR1 is DFQATT and CDR2 is SNEGSKA (reference sequence). The ends lost 0 bases at V and 0 bases at J; junction bases unmatched: 8. There are 17 residues in the CDR3.

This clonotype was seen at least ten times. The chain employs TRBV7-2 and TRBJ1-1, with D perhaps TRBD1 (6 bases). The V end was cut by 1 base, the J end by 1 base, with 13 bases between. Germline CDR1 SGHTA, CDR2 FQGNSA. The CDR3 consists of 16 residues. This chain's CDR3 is CASSLVGGTANTEAFF. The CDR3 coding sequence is TGTGCCAGCAGCTTAGTCGGGGGCACAGCGAACACTGAAGCTTTCTTT.

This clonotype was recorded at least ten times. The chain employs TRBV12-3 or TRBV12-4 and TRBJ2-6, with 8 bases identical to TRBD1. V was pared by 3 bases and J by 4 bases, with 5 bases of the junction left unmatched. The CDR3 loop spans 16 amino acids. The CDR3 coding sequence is TGTGCCAGCAGTTTTGGACAGGGCACCGGGGCCAACGTCCTGACTTTC. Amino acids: CASSFGQGTGANVLTF.

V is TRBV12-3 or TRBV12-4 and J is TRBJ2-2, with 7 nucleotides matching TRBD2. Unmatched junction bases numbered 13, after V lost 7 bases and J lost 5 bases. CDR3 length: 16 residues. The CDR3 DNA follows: TGTGCCAGCACTCTCCAGGGAGGGGTCGGGACCGGGGAGCTGTTTTTT. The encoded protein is CASTLQGGVGTGELFF.

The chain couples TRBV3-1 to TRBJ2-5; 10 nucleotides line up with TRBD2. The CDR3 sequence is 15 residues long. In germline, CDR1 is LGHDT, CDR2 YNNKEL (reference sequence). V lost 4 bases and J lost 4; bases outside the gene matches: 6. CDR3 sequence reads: CASSRPGLARETQYF. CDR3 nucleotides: TGTGCCAGCAGCCGCCCGGGACTAGCGCGAGAGACCCAGTACTTC.